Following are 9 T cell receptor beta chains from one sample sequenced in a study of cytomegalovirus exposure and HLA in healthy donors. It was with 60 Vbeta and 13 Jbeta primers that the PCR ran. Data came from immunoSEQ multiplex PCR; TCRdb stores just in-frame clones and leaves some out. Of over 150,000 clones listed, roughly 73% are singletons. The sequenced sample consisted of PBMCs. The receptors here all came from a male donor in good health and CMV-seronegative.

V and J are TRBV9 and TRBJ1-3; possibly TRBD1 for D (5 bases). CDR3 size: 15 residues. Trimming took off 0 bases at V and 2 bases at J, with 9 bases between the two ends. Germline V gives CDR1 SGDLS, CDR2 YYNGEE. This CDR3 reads CASSVAAGTGNTIYF. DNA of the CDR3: TGTGCCAGCAGCGTAGCGGCAGGGACTGGAAACACCATATATTTT.

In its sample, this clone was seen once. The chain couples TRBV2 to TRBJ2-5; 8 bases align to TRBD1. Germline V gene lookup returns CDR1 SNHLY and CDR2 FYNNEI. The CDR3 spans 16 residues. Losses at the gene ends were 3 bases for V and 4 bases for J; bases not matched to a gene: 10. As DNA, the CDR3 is TGTGCCAGCAGTGAGGGAGGACAGGGATTCGTAGAGACCCAGTACTTC. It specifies CASSEGGQGFVETQYF.

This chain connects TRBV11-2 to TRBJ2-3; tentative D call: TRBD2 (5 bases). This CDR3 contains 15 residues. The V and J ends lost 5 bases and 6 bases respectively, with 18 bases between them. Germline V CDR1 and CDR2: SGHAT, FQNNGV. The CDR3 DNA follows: TGTGCCAGCAGCCCCGGCGGGCTGAACAGTGATACGCAGTATTTT. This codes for CASSPGGLNSDTQYF. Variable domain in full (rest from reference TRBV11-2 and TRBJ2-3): EAGVAQSPRYKIIEKRQSVAFWCNPISGHATLYWYQQILGQGPKLLIQFQNNGVVDDSQLPKDRFSAERLKGVDSTLKIQPAKLEDSAVYLCASSPGGLNSDTQYFGPGTRLTVL.

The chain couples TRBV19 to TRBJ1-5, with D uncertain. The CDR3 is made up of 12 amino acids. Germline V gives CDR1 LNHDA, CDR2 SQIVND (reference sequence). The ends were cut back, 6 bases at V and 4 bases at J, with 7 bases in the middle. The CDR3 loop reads CASSPRNQPQHF. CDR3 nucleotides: TGTGCCAGTAGCCCGCGTAATCAGCCCCAGCATTTT.

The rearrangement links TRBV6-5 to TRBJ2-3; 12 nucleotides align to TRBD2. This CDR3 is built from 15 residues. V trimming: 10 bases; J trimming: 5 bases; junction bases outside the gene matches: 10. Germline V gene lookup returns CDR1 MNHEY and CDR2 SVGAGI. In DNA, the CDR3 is TGTGCCACCCGCCCTGCTAGCGGGGGGGTAGATACGCAGTATTTT. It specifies CATRPASGGVDTQYF.

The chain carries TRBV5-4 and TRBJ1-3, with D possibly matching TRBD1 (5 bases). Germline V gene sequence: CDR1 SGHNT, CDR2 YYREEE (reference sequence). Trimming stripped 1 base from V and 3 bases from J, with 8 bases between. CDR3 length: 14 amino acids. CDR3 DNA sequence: TGTGCCAGCAGCTTGACCGACAGTGGAAACACCATATATTTT. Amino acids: CASSLTDSGNTIYF.

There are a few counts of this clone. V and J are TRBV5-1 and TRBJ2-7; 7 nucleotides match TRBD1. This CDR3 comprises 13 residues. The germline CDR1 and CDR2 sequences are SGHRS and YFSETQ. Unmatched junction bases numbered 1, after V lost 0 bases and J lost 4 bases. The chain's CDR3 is CASSLVDRYEQYF. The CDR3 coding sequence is TGCGCCAGCAGCTTGGTGGACAGGTACGAGCAGTACTTC.

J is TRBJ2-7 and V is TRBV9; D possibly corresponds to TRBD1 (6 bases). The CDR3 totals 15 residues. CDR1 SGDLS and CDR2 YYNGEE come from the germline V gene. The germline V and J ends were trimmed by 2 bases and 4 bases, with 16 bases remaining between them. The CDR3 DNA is TGTGCCAGCAGCGTGGCCGGGACAACCAGTTACGAGCAGTACTTC. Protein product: CASSVAGTTSYEQYF.

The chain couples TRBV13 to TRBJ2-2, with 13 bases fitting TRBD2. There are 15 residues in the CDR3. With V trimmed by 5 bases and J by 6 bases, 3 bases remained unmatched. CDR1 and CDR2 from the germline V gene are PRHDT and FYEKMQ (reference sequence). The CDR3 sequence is CASSPGLAGPGELFF. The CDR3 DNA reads TGTGCCAGCAGCCCGGGACTAGCGGGACCCGGGGAGCTGTTTTTT.